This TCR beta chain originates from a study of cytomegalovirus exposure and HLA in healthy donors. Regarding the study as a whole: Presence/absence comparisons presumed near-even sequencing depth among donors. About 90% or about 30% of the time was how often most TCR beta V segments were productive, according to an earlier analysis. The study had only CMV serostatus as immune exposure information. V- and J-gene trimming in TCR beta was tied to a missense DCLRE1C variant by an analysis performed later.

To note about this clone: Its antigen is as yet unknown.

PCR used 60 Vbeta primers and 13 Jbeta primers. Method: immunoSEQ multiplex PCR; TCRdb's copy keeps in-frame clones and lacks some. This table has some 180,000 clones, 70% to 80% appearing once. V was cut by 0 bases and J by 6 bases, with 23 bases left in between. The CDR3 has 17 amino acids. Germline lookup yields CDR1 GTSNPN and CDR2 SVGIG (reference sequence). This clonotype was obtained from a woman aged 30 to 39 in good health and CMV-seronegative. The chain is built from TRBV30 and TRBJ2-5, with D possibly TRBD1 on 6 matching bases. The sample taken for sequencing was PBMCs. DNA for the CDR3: TGTGCCTGGAGTGTGGGGGCCCGGGGAGCGATCGGGAAGACCCAGTACTTC. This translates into CAWSVGARGAIGKTQYF.